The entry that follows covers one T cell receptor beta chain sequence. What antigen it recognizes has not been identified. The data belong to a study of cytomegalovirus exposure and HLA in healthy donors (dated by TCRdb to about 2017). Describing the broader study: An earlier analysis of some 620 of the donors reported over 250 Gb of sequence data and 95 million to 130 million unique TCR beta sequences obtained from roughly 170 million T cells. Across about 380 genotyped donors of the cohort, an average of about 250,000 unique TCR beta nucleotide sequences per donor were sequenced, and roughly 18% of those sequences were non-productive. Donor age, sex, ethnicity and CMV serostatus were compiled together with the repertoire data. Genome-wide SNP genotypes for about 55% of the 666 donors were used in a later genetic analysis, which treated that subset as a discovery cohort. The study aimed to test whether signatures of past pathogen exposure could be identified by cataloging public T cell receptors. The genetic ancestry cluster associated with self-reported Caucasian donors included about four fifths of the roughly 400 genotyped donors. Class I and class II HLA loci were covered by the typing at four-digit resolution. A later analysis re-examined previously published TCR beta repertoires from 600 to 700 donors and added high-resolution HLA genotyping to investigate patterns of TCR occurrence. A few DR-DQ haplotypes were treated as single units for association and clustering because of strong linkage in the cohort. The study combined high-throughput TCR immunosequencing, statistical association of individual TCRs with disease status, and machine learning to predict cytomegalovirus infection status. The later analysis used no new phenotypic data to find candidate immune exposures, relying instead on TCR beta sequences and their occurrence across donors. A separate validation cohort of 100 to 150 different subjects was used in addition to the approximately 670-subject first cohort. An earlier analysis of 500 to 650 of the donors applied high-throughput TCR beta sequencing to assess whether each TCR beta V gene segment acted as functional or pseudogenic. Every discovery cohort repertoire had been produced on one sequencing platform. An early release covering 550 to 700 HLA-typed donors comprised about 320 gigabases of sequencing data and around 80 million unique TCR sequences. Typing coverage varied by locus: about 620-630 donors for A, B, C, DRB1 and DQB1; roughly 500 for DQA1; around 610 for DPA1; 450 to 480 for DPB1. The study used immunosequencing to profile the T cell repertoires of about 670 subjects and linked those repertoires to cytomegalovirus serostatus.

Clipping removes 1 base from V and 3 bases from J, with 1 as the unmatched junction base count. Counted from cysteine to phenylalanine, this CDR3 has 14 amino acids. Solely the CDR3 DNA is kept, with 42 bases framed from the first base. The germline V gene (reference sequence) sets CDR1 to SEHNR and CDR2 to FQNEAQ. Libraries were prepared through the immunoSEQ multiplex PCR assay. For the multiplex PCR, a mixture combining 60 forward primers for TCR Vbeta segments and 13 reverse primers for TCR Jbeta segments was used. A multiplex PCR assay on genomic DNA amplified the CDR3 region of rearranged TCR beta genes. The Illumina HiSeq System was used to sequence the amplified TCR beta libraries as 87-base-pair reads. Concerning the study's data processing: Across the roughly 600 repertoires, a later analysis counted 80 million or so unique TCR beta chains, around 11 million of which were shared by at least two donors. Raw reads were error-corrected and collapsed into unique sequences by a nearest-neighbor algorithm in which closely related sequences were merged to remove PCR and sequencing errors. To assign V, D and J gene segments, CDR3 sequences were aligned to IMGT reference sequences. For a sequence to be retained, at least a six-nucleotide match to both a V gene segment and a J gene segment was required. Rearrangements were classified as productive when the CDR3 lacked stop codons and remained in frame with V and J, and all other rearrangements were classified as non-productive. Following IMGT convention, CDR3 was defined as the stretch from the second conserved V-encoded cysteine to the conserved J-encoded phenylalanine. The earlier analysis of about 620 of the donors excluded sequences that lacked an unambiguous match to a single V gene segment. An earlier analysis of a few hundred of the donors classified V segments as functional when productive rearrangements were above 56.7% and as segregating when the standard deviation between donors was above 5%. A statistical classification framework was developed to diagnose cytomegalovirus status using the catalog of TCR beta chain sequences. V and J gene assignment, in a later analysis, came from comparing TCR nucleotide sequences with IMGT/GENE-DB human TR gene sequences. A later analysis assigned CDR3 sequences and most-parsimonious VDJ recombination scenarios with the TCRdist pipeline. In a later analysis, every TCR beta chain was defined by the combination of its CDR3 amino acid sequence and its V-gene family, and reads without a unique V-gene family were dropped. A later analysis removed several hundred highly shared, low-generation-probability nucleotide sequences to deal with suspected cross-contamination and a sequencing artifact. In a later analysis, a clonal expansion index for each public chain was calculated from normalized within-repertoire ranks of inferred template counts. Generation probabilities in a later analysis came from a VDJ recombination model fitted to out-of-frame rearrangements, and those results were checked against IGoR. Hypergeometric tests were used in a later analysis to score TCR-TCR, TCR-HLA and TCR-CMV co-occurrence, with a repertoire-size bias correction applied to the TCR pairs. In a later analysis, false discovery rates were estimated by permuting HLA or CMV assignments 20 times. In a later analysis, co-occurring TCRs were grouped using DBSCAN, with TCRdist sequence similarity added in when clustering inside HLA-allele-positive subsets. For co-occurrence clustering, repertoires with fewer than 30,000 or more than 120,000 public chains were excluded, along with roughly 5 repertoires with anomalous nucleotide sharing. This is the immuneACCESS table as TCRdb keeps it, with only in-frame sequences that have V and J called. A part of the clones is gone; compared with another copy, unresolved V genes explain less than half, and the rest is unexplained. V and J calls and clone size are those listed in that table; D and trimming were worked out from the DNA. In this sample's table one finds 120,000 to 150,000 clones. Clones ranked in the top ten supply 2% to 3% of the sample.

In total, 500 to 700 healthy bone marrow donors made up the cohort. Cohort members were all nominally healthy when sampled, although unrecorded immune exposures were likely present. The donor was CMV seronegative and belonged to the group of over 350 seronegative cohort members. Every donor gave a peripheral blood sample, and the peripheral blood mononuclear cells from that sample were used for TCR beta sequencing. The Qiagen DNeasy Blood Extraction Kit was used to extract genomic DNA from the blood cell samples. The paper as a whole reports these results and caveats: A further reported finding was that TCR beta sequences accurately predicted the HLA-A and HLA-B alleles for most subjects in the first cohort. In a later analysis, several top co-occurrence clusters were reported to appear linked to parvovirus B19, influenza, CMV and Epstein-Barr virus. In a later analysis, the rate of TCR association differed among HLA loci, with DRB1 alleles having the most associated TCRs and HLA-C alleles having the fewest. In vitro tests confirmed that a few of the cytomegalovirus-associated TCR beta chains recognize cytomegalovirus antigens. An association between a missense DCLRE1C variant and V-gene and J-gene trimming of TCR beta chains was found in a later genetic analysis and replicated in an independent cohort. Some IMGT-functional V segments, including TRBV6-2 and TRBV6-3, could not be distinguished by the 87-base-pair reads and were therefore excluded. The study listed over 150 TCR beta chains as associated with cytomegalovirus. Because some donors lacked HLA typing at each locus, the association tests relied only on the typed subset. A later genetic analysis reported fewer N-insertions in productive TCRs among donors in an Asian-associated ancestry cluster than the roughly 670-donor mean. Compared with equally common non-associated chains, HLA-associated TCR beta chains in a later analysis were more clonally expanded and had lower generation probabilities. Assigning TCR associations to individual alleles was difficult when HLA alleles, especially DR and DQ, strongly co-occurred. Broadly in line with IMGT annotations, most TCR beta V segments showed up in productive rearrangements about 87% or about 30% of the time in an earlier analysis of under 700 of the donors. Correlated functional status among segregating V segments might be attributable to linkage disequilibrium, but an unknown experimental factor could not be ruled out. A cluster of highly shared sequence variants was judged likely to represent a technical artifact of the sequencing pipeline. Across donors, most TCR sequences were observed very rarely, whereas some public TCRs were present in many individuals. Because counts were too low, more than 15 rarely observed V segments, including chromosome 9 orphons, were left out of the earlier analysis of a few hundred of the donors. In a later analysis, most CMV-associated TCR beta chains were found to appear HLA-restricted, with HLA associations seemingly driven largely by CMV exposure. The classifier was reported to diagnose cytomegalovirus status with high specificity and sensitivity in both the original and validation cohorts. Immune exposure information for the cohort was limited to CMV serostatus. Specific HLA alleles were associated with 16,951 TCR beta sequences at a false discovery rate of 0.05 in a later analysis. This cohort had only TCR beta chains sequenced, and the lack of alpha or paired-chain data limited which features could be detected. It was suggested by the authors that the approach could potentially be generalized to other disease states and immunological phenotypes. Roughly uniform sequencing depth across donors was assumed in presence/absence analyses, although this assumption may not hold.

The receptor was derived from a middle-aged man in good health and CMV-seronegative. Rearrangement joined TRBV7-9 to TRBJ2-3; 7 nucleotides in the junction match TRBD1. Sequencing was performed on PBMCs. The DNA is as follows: TGTGCCAGCAGCTTAGGCAGGGGGACAGATACGCAGTATTTT. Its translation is CASSLGRGTDTQYF. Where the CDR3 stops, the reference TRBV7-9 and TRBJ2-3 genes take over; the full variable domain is DTGVSQNPRHKITKRGQNVTFRCDPISEHNRLYWYRQTLGQGPEFLTYFQNEAQLEKSRLLSDRFSAERPKGSFSTLEIQRTEQGDSAMYLCASSLGRGTDTQYFGPGTRLTVL.